This passage covers 6 T cell receptor beta chains from one sample sequenced in a study of shared clonotypes between healthy human individuals. Produced via immunoSEQ multiplex PCR; TCRdb's table is partial and in-frame only. The table has about 530,000 clones, about 95% seen once. The specimen sequenced was naive CD4+ T cells sorted from blood. Subset described: CD45RA+ positively selected. The receptors originated from a woman in her 30s in good health.

The chain couples TRBV28 to TRBJ2-7; D assignment may be TRBD1 or TRBD2 (5 bases each). The CDR3 covers 14 residues. CDR1 MDHEN and CDR2 SYDVKM come from the germline V gene. The ends were cut back, 3 bases at V and 2 bases at J, with 11 bases in the middle. The CDR3 sequence is CASSFPGQPYEQYF. The CDR3 DNA reads TGTGCCAGCAGTTTTCCGGGGCAGCCCTACGAGCAGTACTTC.

The chain links TRBV5-1 to TRBJ2-7, with a possible D match to TRBD2 (6 bases). Per the germline V gene, CDR1 is SGHRS and CDR2 is YFSETQ. This CDR3 region has 16 residues. V lost 0 bases and J 1 base, leaving 14 bases between the germline ends. The CDR3 spells CASSLEGGMGSYEQYF. CDR3 nucleotides: TGCGCCAGCAGCTTGGAGGGCGGGATGGGTTCCTACGAGCAGTACTTC.

A single count supports this clone. The chain couples TRBV28 to TRBJ1-5; no reliable D call. Trimming pared 5 bases from V and 7 bases from J, leaving 15 bases between. CDR3 size: 14 residues. The V gene's germline CDR1 is MDHEN and CDR2 SYDVKM. CDR3 in amino acids: CASSLPHLGQPQHF. In DNA, the CDR3 is TGTGCCAGCAGTCTACCCCACCTCGGGCAGCCCCAGCATTTT.

CDR3 sequence: CAWSPTGWEQPQHF. CDR3 DNA: TGTGCCTGGAGTCCAACCGGGTGGGAGCAGCCCCAGCATTTT. The V gene is TRBV30, the J gene TRBJ1-5; D unclear. The CDR3 loop spans 14 amino acids. V lost 2 bases, J lost 7 bases, and 15 bases lay in between. Germline lookup yields CDR1 GTSNPN and CDR2 SVGIG (reference sequence).

This chain uses TRBV6-1 with TRBJ2-7, with TRBD1 matching 10 bases. The CDR3 is made up of 15 amino acids. Looked up from germline, CDR1 is MNHNS and CDR2 is SASEGT. Trimming at V came to 10 bases and at J to 3 bases, leaving 12 bases not matched to a gene. The DNA of the CDR3 is TGTGCCACCAATAGTCCCGGGACAGGGGTCTACGAGCAGTACTTC. Encoded protein: CATNSPGTGVYEQYF.

The J gene is TRBJ1-6, the V gene TRBV27; D is possibly TRBD1 (5 bases). The CDR3 spans 14 residues. The germline CDR1 and CDR2 sequences are MNHEY and SMNVEV (reference sequence). V lost 8 bases to trimming and J lost 4 bases, with 12 bases between them. CDR3 bases: TGTGCCAGCGGTAGGGACCTTTATAATTCACCCCTCCACTTT. Its translation is CASGRDLYNSPLHF.